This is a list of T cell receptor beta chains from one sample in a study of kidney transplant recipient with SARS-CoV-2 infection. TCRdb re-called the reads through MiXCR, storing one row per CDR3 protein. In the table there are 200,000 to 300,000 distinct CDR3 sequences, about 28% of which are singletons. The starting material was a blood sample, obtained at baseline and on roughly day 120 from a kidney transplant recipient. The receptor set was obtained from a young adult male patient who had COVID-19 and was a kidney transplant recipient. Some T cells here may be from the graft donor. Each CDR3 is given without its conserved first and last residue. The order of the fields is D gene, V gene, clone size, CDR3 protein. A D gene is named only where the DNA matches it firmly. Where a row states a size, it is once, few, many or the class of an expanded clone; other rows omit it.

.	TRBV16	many	ASSNTEVVRKTYGYT
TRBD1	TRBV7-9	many	ASNDRGSYEQY
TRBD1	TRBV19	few	ASSVPTGTGSYGYT
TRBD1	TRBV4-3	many	ASSQATGSGETQY
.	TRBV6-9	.	ASSVLGPYGKTYGCT
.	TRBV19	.	ASTTGVEKAF
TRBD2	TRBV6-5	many	ASSAGLAEEQF
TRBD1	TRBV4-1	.	ASSHPLGQGGTGELF
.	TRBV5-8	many	ASANFRVSITEAF
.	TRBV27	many	ASSLEGSGPQH
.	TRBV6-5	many	ASSYIGGRSTNTGELF
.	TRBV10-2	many	ASSQDTYEQY
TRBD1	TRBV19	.	VSRDRIGNQPQH
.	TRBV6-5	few	ASTLKGSDSDTQY
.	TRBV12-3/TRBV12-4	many	ASSPVYTAGKTYGYT
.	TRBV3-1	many	ASSSRAPISGLTGELF
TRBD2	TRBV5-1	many	ASSPQGPREAYEQY
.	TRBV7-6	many	ASSAGGESRKTYGYT